This is a list of T cell receptor beta chains from one sample in a study of blood T cell repertoires in COVID-19. Method: immunoSEQ multiplex PCR; TCRdb's copy keeps in-frame clones and lacks some. The sample contains about 100,000 clones, roughly 90% of which appear only once. Sample: peripheral blood. The origin of the receptors is a man at least 80 years old with acute or convalescent COVID-19. Each CDR3 is given with its conserved first and last residue. A D gene is named only where the DNA matches it firmly. Only part of the rows carry a size: once, few, many, or a class if the clone is expanded.

j_call,v_call,clone_size,d_call,cdr3_aa,cdr3_nt
TRBJ1-1,TRBV7-3,NA,NA,CASSWQANTEAFF,TGTGCCAGCAGCTGGCAGGCCAACACTGAAGCTTTCTTT
TRBJ1-2,TRBV6-6,NA,NA,CASSYSAEVDGYTF,TGTGCCAGCAGTTACTCTGCAGAAGTTGATGGCTACACCTTC
TRBJ2-3,TRBV24-1,once,NA,CATSDFRGSTDTQYF,TGTGCCACCAGTGATTTTCGGGGGTCCACAGATACGCAGTATTTT
TRBJ2-5,TRBV18,NA,NA,CASSPLPQGVVETQYF,TGTGCCAGCTCACCACTCCCCCAGGGTGTGGTGGAGACCCAGTACTTC
TRBJ1-2,TRBV19,NA,NA,CASSTTGDYGYTF,TGTGCCAGTAGTACTACAGGTGACTATGGCTACACCTTC
TRBJ2-1,TRBV19,NA,TRBD2,CASSIGGRAHNEQFF,TGTGCCAGTAGTATCGGCGGGAGGGCCCACAATGAGCAGTTCTTC
TRBJ1-6,TRBV5-8,NA,TRBD1,CASSRRTGENSPLHF,TGTGCCAGCAGCAGAAGGACAGGGGAAAATTCACCCCTCCACTTT
TRBJ2-1,TRBV7-8,NA,TRBD2,CASSLSFFDSGTYNEQFF,TGTGCCAGCAGCTTATCCTTTTTTGATAGCGGGACTTACAATGAGCAGTTCTTC
TRBJ1-1,TRBV20-1,NA,NA,CSASVAVRGKNTEAFF,TGCAGTGCTAGTGTCGCGGTAAGAGGGAAGAACACTGAAGCTTTCTTT
TRBJ1-2,TRBV3-1/TRBV3-2,NA,TRBD1,CASTGTGGPYTF,TGTGCCAGTACCGGGACAGGGGGACCATACACCTTC
TRBJ1-5,TRBV28,NA,NA,CASSLGRGSNQPQHF,TGTGCCAGCAGTTTAGGCCGTGGTAGCAATCAGCCCCAGCATTTT
TRBJ1-2,TRBV28,NA,TRBD1,CASSSGGGINYGYTF,TGTGCCAGCAGTTCAGGGGGCGGGATTAACTATGGCTACACCTTC
TRBJ1-4,TRBV28,NA,NA,CASSSRGTNEKLFF,TGTGCCAGCAGTTCCAGGGGAACTAATGAAAAACTGTTTTTT
TRBJ2-1,TRBV4-2,NA,TRBD2,CASSQPGLADNEQFF,TGTGCCAGCAGCCAACCGGGACTAGCGGACAATGAGCAGTTCTTC
TRBJ2-1,TRBV11-2,NA,TRBD2,CASSVTVIAGGVNEQFF,TGTGCCAGCAGCGTAACGGTTATAGCGGGAGGGGTCAATGAGCAGTTCTTC
TRBJ2-2,TRBV10-1,once,TRBD1,CASSGRDRGNTGELFF,TGCGCCAGCAGCGGACGGGACAGGGGTAACACCGGGGAGCTGTTTTTT
TRBJ2-5,TRBV5-1,NA,NA,CASRASGTQETQYF,TGCGCCAGCAGGGCGAGCGGTACTCAAGAGACCCAGTACTTC
TRBJ1-1,TRBV19,NA,TRBD1,CASSSDRGSATEAFF,TGTGCCAGTAGTAGCGACAGGGGGTCCGCCACTGAAGCTTTCTTT
TRBJ2-1,TRBV6-6,NA,TRBD2,CASSPGLAGVNEQFF,TGTGCCAGCAGCCCGGGACTAGCGGGAGTAAATGAGCAGTTCTTC
TRBJ2-7,TRBV2,NA,TRBD2,CASSDRTSGSYEQYF,TGTGCCAGCAGTGATAGGACTAGCGGCTCCTACGAGCAGTACTTC
TRBJ2-1,TRBV29-1,NA,TRBD2,CSVKAGVSSYNEQFF,TGCAGCGTAAAAGCGGGGGTGAGCTCCTACAATGAGCAGTTCTTC
TRBJ2-7,TRBV7-2,NA,NA,CASSLEGREAYEQYF,TGTGCCAGCAGCTTAGAAGGCAGGGAGGCGTACGAGCAGTACTTC
TRBJ2-1,TRBV20-1,NA,NA,CSASRGAGGGEQFF,TGCAGTGCTAGTCGGGGGGCTGGTGGGGGTGAGCAGTTCTTC
TRBJ2-2,TRBV19,once,NA,CATSNKAGRSGELFF,TGTGCCACCTCGAACAAAGCAGGGAGGTCCGGGGAGCTGTTTTTT
TRBJ1-5,TRBV6-2/TRBV6-3,few,TRBD1,CASSYTAGTGNQPQHF,TGTGCCAGCAGTTACACTGCCGGGACAGGCAATCAGCCCCAGCATTTT
TRBJ2-2,TRBV3-1/TRBV3-2,NA,TRBD1,CASSSDRGWTGELFF,TGTGCCAGCAGTTCTGACAGGGGATGGACCGGGGAGCTGTTTTTT
TRBJ2-7,TRBV19,NA,NA,CASSMTGYEQYF,TGTGCCAGTAGTATGACGGGCTACGAGCAGTACTTC
TRBJ2-3,TRBV18,NA,NA,CASSPRPEGTDTQYF,TGTGCCAGCTCACCACGTCCCGAGGGCACAGATACGCAGTATTTT
TRBJ2-3,TRBV30,NA,TRBD2,CAWSVLPQRECTDTQYF,TGTGCCTGGAGTGTACTCCCCCAGCGGGAGTGCACAGATACGCAGTATTTT
TRBJ2-2,TRBV9,NA,TRBD2,CASSVGLAGGPHTGELFF,TGTGCCAGCAGCGTGGGACTAGCGGGAGGACCCCACACCGGGGAGCTGTTTTTT
TRBJ1-1,TRBV5-4,NA,NA,CASSPTLNTEAFF,TGTGCCAGCAGCCCAACTCTGAACACTGAAGCTTTCTTT
TRBJ2-2,TRBV2,NA,TRBD1,CASTPTGATAGELFF,TGTGCCAGCACCCCTACAGGGGCGACGGCCGGGGAGCTGTTTTTT
TRBJ2-7,TRBV29-1,NA,TRBD2,CSVGVSGNSYEQYF,TGCAGCGTTGGGGTGAGCGGGAACTCCTACGAGCAGTACTTC
TRBJ1-5,TRBV28,once,TRBD1,CACTSGGRNQPQHF,TGTGCTTGCACCTCAGGGGGACGCAATCAGCCCCAGCATTTT
TRBJ1-5,TRBV10-2,NA,NA,CASSEEQLNQPQHF,TGCGCCAGCAGTGAAGAACAGCTCAATCAGCCCCAGCATTTT
TRBJ2-5,TRBV4-3,once,TRBD1,CASSRGQGAGETQYF,TGCGCCAGCAGCCGAGGACAGGGGGCCGGAGAGACCCAGTACTTC
TRBJ2-7,TRBV6-7,few,NA,CASSSPRERQYF,TGTGCCAGCAGTTCCCCTCGGGAGAGGCAGTACTTC
TRBJ2-7,TRBV6-4,NA,NA,CASRRAGYSYEQYF,TGTGCCAGCAGAAGGGCAGGGTACTCCTACGAGCAGTACTTC